What follows are 18 T cell receptor beta chains derived from one specimen sequenced in a study of blood T cell repertoires in COVID-19 (dated by TCRdb to between 2020 and 2021). Libraries were built with the immunoSEQ multiplex PCR assay. The table was pulled from immuneACCESS by TCRdb, which kept in-frame rearrangements only. Such tables lose some clones; where checked, under half of the loss comes from unresolved V genes, and the rest has no known cause. Within this sample are more than 100,000 clones, with roughly 83% of them counted one time only. The ten biggest clones cover about a sixth of the sample. Sequencing was performed on peripheral blood. All receptors come from a woman at least 80 years old with acute or convalescent COVID-19.

This chain joins TRBV18 and TRBJ2-1; a possible D gene is TRBD1 (5 bases). CDR3 length equals 17 residues. V gave up 3 bases and J gave up 0 bases, with 15 bases separating them. CDR1 KGHSH and CDR2 LQKENI come from the germline V gene. The CDR3 nucleotides are TGTGCCAGCTCACCCGCAGGGCCCTCTACCTCCTACAATGAGCAGTTCTTC. Translated: CASSPAGPSTSYNEQFF.

This clone was seen only once. The chain carries TRBV7-9 and TRBJ2-7; D is uncertain. Germline CDR1 SEHNR, CDR2 FQNEAQ (reference sequence). This CDR3 spans 14 amino acids. Trimming left V 2 bases short and J 0 bases short, with 8 bases between. The CDR3 spells CASSLRGISYEQYF. DNA of the CDR3: TGTGCCAGCAGCTTAAGAGGTATCTCCTACGAGCAGTACTTC.

The chain joins TRBV18 to TRBJ1-5; TRBD1 might be the D (5 bases). The germline V gene encodes CDR1 KGHSH and CDR2 LQKENI. V gave up 1 base and J gave up 4 bases, with 14 bases separating them. The CDR3 is 16 amino acids. The CDR3 DNA is TGTGCCAGCTCACCACAGGGGCACGGATCAAATCAGCCCCAGCATTTT. It encodes CASSPQGHGSNQPQHF.

The chain employs TRBV7-9 and TRBJ2-1; 11 nucleotides line up with TRBD2. Germline-derived CDR1 and CDR2 are SEHNR and FQNEAQ (reference sequence). V lost 5 bases and J lost 3; bases outside the gene matches: 12. There are 18 residues in the CDR3. In DNA form, the CDR3 reads TGTGCCAGCAGCCCCCCCCCGGTTAGCGGGGGGGTCTACAATGAGCAGTTCTTC. Encoded protein: CASSPPPVSGGVYNEQFF.

The chain couples TRBV18 to TRBJ1-2; a possible D gene is TRBD1 (6 bases). Germline V CDR1 and CDR2: KGHSH, LQKENI. V shed 1 base and J shed 1 base, with 13 bases lying between them. This CDR3 has 16 residues. This chain's CDR3 is CASSPLNREDNYGYTF. The DNA of the CDR3 is TGTGCCAGCTCACCACTGAACAGGGAAGATAACTATGGCTACACCTTC.

This rearrangement joins TRBV9 to TRBJ2-1, with 12 nucleotides matching TRBD2. V dropped 0 bases and J dropped 6; count of bases not matched to a gene: 1. Germline assignment: CDR1 SGDLS and CDR2 YYNGEE. The CDR3 length is 15 residues. CDR3 nucleotide sequence: TGTGCCAGCAGCGTAGGGACTAGCGGGGTCAATGAGCAGTTCTTC. Its translation: CASSVGTSGVNEQFF. Using reference TRBV9 and TRBJ2-1 for the parts outside the CDR3, the full variable domain is DSGVTQTPKHLITATGQRVTLRCSPRSGDLSVYWYQQSLDQGLQFLIQYYNGEERAKGNILERFSAQQFPDLHSELNLSSLELGDSALYFCASSVGTSGVNEQFFGPGTRLTVL.

The V call is TRBV24-1, the J call TRBJ1-5; D might be TRBD1 (6 bases). Germline V CDR1 and CDR2: KGHDR, SFDVKD. The length of the CDR3 is 15 residues. The V end was cut by 8 bases, the J end by 7 bases, with 20 bases between. The CDR3 nucleotides read TGTGCCACCACAACGGACAGTTTCGCGCGGCAGCCCCAGCATTTT. The encoded protein is CATTTDSFARQPQHF.

This clone was seen only once. The J gene is TRBJ2-7, the V gene TRBV5-6; 10 nucleotides agree with TRBD1. V lost 7 bases and J lost 3; bases outside the gene matches: 10. CDR1 and CDR2 from the germline V gene are SGHDT and YYEEEE. The CDR3 spans 15 residues. Here the CDR3 reads CASANSGTGDYEQYF. In DNA form, the CDR3 reads TGTGCCAGCGCTAACTCGGGGACAGGGGACTACGAGCAGTACTTC.

The chain couples TRBV5-1 to TRBJ2-7; TRBD1 matches 8 bases. CDR1 SGHRS and CDR2 YFSETQ come from the germline V gene. The CDR3 runs to 15 residues. V gave up 4 bases and J gave up 4 bases; unmatched junction bases: 10. This CDR3 reads CASSERPGQVYEQYF. The CDR3 DNA reads as TGCGCCAGCAGCGAGAGACCGGGACAGGTGTACGAGCAGTACTTC.

The CDR3 DNA reads TGTGCCAGCAGCTTACCCCGGACTAGCGGAGACCCCGGTACGCAGTATTTT. Translated, it gives CASSLPRTSGDPGTQYF. The chain has TRBV7-2 and TRBJ2-3, with TRBD2 matching 10 bases. The CDR3 loop spans 17 amino acids. Germline-derived CDR1 and CDR2 are SGHTA and FQGNSA. The ends lost 2 bases at V and 8 bases at J; junction bases unmatched: 13.

This clone was counted a few times. The chain employs TRBV2 and TRBJ2-2; 7 bases align to TRBD1. Germline V CDR1 and CDR2: SNHLY, FYNNEI. The CDR3 is 14 residues long. V lost 8 bases, J lost 7 bases, and 10 bases stayed unmatched. The CDR3 spells CASGLTGAIGELFF. The CDR3, as DNA: TGTGCCAGCGGCCTCACAGGGGCGATCGGGGAGCTGTTTTTT.

This clone occurred a few times. The V call is TRBV6-6, the J call TRBJ1-6; 10 nucleotides align to TRBD1. The germline gives CDR1 MNHNY, CDR2 SVGAGI (reference sequence). V lost 2 bases and J lost 7; bases outside the gene matches: 2. The CDR3 totals 15 residues. The CDR3 coding sequence is TGTGCCAGCAGTTACCTGGACAGGGGGAATTCACCCCTCCACTTT. It encodes CASSYLDRGNSPLHF.

J is TRBJ2-2 and V is TRBV29-1; D unclear. The CDR3 is 13 amino acids. Germline V gene data show CDR1 as SQVTM and CDR2 as ANQGSEA. Trimming stripped 4 bases from V and 6 bases from J, with 12 bases between. The CDR3 coding sequence is TGCAGCGTTGGAACCGGAGCTGCCGGGGAGCTGTTTTTT. This codes for CSVGTGAAGELFF.

The chain links TRBV5-5 to TRBJ1-2; 9 bases match TRBD1. The germline gives CDR1 SGHKS, CDR2 YYEKEE (reference sequence). The CDR3 length is 16 residues. V was clipped by 4 bases and J by 6 bases; unmatched bases: 13. The CDR3 region is CASSRTTGTGYDGYTF. The CDR3 DNA sequence: TGTGCCAGCAGCCGGACCACCGGGACAGGGTATGATGGCTACACCTTC.

V is TRBV2 and J is TRBJ2-1, with D perhaps matching TRBD1 (7 bases). The V end was cut by 4 bases, the J end by 4 bases, with 14 bases between. Germline V gene data show CDR1 as SNHLY and CDR2 as FYNNEI. The CDR3 contains 15 residues. CDR3 bases: TGTGCCAGCAGTGTAGGCAGGGGGGATTACAATGAGCAGTTCTTC. This translates into CASSVGRGDYNEQFF.

V and J are TRBV19 and TRBJ1-5; 9 bases line up with TRBD1. V lost 7 bases, J lost 0 bases, and 7 bases stayed unmatched. In germline, CDR1 is LNHDA, CDR2 SQIVND (reference sequence). The CDR3 consists of 16 residues. The CDR3 DNA is TGTGCCAGTACCCCGGACAGGGGACATAGCAATCAGCCCCAGCATTTT. Encoded protein: CASTPDRGHSNQPQHF.

The chain has TRBV6-2 or TRBV6-3 and TRBJ2-1; 9 bases fit TRBD2. The V gene end was trimmed by 2 bases and the J gene end by 1 base; junction bases not matched to a gene: 9. This CDR3 spans 18 amino acids. Germline V CDR1 and CDR2: MNHEY, SVGEGT. The CDR3: CASSYISGRSKSYNEQFF. The CDR3 DNA follows: TGTGCCAGCAGTTACATTAGCGGGAGATCGAAGTCCTACAATGAGCAGTTCTTC.

This clone has just a few counts. This chain uses TRBV7-9 with TRBJ1-1; D gene ambiguous. V was trimmed by 4 bases and J by 4 bases, leaving 16 bases between them. The CDR3 covers 15 residues. Germline assignment: CDR1 SEHNR and CDR2 FQNEAQ (reference sequence). CDR3 sequence: CASSYYTSSGTEAFF. CDR3 bases: TGTGCCAGCAGCTATTACACAAGCTCGGGCACTGAAGCTTTCTTT.